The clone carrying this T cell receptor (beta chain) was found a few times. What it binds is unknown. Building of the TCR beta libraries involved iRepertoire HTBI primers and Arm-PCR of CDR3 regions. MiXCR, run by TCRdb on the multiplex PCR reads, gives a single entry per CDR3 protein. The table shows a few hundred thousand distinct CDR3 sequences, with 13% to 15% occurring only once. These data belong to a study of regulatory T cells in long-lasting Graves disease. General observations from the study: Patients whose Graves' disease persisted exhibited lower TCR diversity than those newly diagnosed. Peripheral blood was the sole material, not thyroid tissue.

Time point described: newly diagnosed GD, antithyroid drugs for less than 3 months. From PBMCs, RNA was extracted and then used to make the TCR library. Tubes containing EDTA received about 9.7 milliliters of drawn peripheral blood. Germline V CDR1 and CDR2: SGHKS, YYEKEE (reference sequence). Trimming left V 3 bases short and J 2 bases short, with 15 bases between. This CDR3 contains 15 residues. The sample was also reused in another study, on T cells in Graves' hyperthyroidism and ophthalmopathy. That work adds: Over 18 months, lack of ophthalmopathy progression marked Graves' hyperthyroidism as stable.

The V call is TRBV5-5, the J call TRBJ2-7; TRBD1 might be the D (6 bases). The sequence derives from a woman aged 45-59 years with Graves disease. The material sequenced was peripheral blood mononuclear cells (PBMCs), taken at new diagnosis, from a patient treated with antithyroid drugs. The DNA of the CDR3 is TGTGCCAGCAGCTCTGGGACATCTACGGCCTACGAGCAGTACTTC. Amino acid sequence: CASSSGTSTAYEQYF.